The 28 T cell receptor beta chains listed next were all sequenced from one sample in a study of blood T cell repertoires in COVID-19. Profiled with immunoSEQ multiplex PCR; TCRdb holds only in-frame clones, not every one. The table includes roughly 150,000 clones, more than 80% detected once. The sequenced sample consisted of peripheral blood. The receptors shown here come from a woman in her thirties or forties with acute or convalescent COVID-19.

This clone was recorded only once. The chain employs TRBV24-1 and TRBJ2-1; 9 positions agree with TRBD2. The CDR3 is 16 residues long. The germline gives CDR1 KGHDR, CDR2 SFDVKD. Losses at the gene ends were 5 bases for V and 2 bases for J; bases not matched to a gene: 6. Written as DNA, the CDR3 is TGTGCCACCAGTGCCCAACTAGCGGGTCCCTACAATGAGCAGTTCTTC. Its protein is CATSAQLAGPYNEQFF.

The gene calls are TRBV6-2 or TRBV6-3 and TRBJ2-2; D is possibly TRBD1 (5 bases). Trimming took 2 bases from V and 2 from J, leaving 9 bases between them. The CDR3 totals 15 residues. CDR1 and CDR2 (germline): MNHEY, SVGEGT. The CDR3 spells CASSYPQGNTGELFF. Here the CDR3 DNA reads TGTGCCAGCAGTTACCCCCAGGGAAACACCGGGGAGCTGTTTTTT.

The V call is TRBV3-1 (or the pseudogene TRBV3-2), the J call TRBJ2-2; D unresolved. This CDR3 is built from 16 residues. Trimming took off 3 bases at V and 6 bases at J, with 17 bases between the two ends. CDR1 is LGHDT and CDR2 is YNNKEL in the germline V gene (reference sequence). The CDR3: CASSHGGPPAAGELFF. In DNA, the CDR3 is TGTGCCAGCAGCCACGGCGGCCCTCCGGCGGCCGGGGAGCTGTTTTTT.

Points on this clone: The identical CDR3 is also encoded by other nucleotide sequences in the sample. J is TRBJ1-1 and V is TRBV10-3; D is ambiguous. The CDR3 length is 14 residues. V dropped 0 bases and J dropped 1 base, with 6 bases sitting between them. Per the germline V gene, CDR1 is ENHRY and CDR2 is SYGVKD. In nucleotides, the CDR3 is TGTGCCATCAGTGAGTCAGGAGGGAACACTGAAGCTTTCTTT. Translating gives CAISESGGNTEAFF.

There are a few counts of this clone. This chain connects TRBV7-9 to TRBJ1-5; tentatively, D is TRBD1 (6 bases). V shed 1 base and J shed 7 bases, with 17 bases lying between them. This CDR3 region has 16 residues. The germline V gene encodes CDR1 SEHNR and CDR2 FQNEAQ (reference sequence). The DNA of the CDR3 is TGTGCCAGCAGCTTAGAAGTACAGGGATACAACCAGCCCCAGCATTTT. It codes for CASSLEVQGYNQPQHF.

This clone was counted once. This rearrangement joins TRBV2 to TRBJ2-2; 7 nucleotides align to TRBD1. This CDR3 spans 16 amino acids. Looked up from germline, CDR1 is SNHLY and CDR2 is FYNNEI. The J segment lost 6 bases and the V segment lost 5 bases, leaving 12 bases of the junction unmatched. The CDR3 loop is CASSRPGQKSAGELFF. CDR3 coding DNA: TGTGCCAGCAGTAGGCCGGGACAGAAATCCGCCGGGGAGCTGTTTTTT.

A word on this clone: The sample holds other DNA sequences that translate to the same CDR3. This chain joins TRBV4-1 and TRBJ2-7, with TRBD2 as a possible D gene (6 bases). This CDR3 has 15 amino acids. Germline V lookup: CDR1 MGHRA, CDR2 YSYEKL. Between the trimmed V and J ends, which lost 2 bases and 2 bases, there was a span of 13 bases. The CDR3 here is CASSQTGTGAYEQYF. DNA of the CDR3: TGCGCCAGCAGCCAAACCGGGACGGGAGCCTACGAGCAGTACTTC.

This clone occurred a few times. The chain employs TRBV7-8 and TRBJ2-3; TRBD2 matches at 10 bases. There are 17 residues in the CDR3. Per germline, CDR1 SGHVS and CDR2 FQNEAQ. V shed 1 base and J 4 bases; nucleotides not matched to a gene: 8. CDR3 coding DNA: TGTGCCAGCAGCTTAGATCAGGGGCTAGCGGGGGCAGATACGCAGTATTTT. As protein: CASSLDQGLAGADTQYF.

V and J are TRBV11-2 and TRBJ1-6; tentatively, D is TRBD1 (5 bases). Germline CDR1 and CDR2: SGHAT and FQNNGV. The CDR3 has 15 residues. Between the trimmed V and J ends, which lost 1 base and 10 bases, there was a span of 14 bases. In DNA form, the CDR3 reads TGTGCCAGCAGCTTAGGCGGGGACTTTGGCTCACCCCTCCACTTT. It translates to CASSLGGDFGSPLHF.

In this sample, this clone turned up once. The V and J genes are TRBV28 and TRBJ2-5, with TRBD1 identical over 9 bases. The CDR3 is made up of 14 amino acids. Germline V gene sequence: CDR1 MDHEN, CDR2 SYDVKM. The V and J ends lost 5 bases and 3 bases, in that order; junction bases with no gene match: 4. The CDR3, as DNA: TGTGCCAGCAGTCCGCGGACAGGGGAAGAGACCCAGTACTTC. Translating gives CASSPRTGEETQYF.

V gene TRBV9 combines with J gene TRBJ2-1; TRBD2 matches at 12 bases. CDR3 length: 17 residues. Trimming cost V 4 bases and J 1 base; bases outside gene matches: 6. Germline V gives CDR1 SGDLS, CDR2 YYNGEE. The CDR3 bases are TGTGCCAGCAGCATTCGACTAGCGGGGGAATCCTACAATGAGCAGTTCTTC. Translation gives CASSIRLAGESYNEQFF.

CDR3 protein: CASSFTGGGADTQYF. The CDR3 region has the DNA TGTGCCAGCAGTTTTACGGGAGGGGGAGCGGATACGCAGTATTTT. The chain links TRBV27 to TRBJ2-3; 8 bases align to TRBD2. The germline CDR1 and CDR2 sequences are MNHEY and SMNVEV (reference sequence). CDR3 length: 15 amino acids. With 3 bases clipped from V and 6 bases from J, the junction kept 8 bases outside the gene matches.

The V and J genes are TRBV14 and TRBJ1-3; D gene unclear. The V gene lost 1 base and the J gene lost 0 bases, with 10 bases spanning the gap. This CDR3 has 16 residues. CDR1 is SGHDN, CDR2 FVKESK, per germline. This CDR3 reads CASSQAYRVSGNTIYF. In DNA, the CDR3 is TGTGCCAGCAGCCAAGCCTATAGAGTCTCTGGAAACACCATATATTTT.

V and J are TRBV5-4 and TRBJ1-5; possibly TRBD1 for D (5 bases). Trimming took off 4 bases at V and 5 bases at J, with 13 bases between the two ends. CDR3 length equals 14 residues. Per germline, CDR1 SGHNT and CDR2 YYREEE (reference sequence). DNA of the CDR3: TGTGCCAGCAGCGCCGGGGGGTCGGATCAGCCCCAGCATTTT. Translated, it gives CASSAGGSDQPQHF.

The J gene is TRBJ1-1, the V gene TRBV29-1; D unclear. The CDR3 consists of 14 residues. V lost 1 base and J lost 0, with 9 bases in between. Germline-derived CDR1 and CDR2 are SQVTM and ANQGSEA. CDR3 in amino acids: CSVEGGVMNTEAFF. The CDR3 nucleotides read TGCAGCGTTGAAGGGGGAGTAATGAACACTGAAGCTTTCTTT.

This chain connects TRBV4-2 to TRBJ1-1; unclear D gene. V gave up 0 bases and J gave up 4 bases, with 9 bases separating them. This CDR3 comprises 14 residues. In germline, CDR1 is LGHNA, CDR2 YNFKEQ. The CDR3 here is CASSQDLDGTEAFF. DNA of the CDR3: TGTGCCAGCAGCCAAGATTTAGATGGCACTGAAGCTTTCTTT.

The J gene is TRBJ2-7, the V gene TRBV24-1; 7 bases line up with TRBD1. The CDR3 runs 14 residues. CDR1 is KGHDR, CDR2 SFDVKD, per germline. The V gene end was trimmed by 5 bases and the J gene end by 1 base; junction bases not matched to a gene: 4. The CDR3 region has the DNA TGTGCCACCAGTGGACAGGGATTATCCTACGAGCAGTACTTC. Protein sequence: CATSGQGLSYEQYF.

This chain connects TRBV4-1 to TRBJ1-4; 7 nucleotides match TRBD1. CDR1 MGHRA and CDR2 YSYEKL come from the germline V gene. V shed 1 base, J shed 14 bases, and the junction held 7 bases outside the gene matches. This CDR3 region has 13 residues. The CDR3 bases are TGCGCCAGCAGCCAAGTTGAGCCGGGACAGCTGTTTTTT. The encoded protein is CASSQVEPGQLFF.

The rearrangement uses TRBV11-3 and TRBJ2-1; 7 bases are a match to TRBD1. The trim removed 5 bases at V and 8 bases at J, leaving 12 bases unmatched. Germline values: CDR1 SGHNT, CDR2 YENEEA. The CDR3 is 15 residues long. CDR3 residues: CASSLRQGSMDEQFF. CDR3 DNA sequence: TGTGCCAGCAGCCTCAGACAGGGTAGCATGGATGAGCAGTTCTTC.

The V gene is TRBV6-1, the J gene TRBJ1-6; no firm D call. Trimming shortened V by 2 bases and J by 10 bases, and 12 bases separated the two germline ends. The CDR3 sequence is 14 residues long. Germline CDR1 is MNHNS and CDR2 is SASEGT. CDR3 region: CASSEYSGGSPLHF. For the CDR3, the DNA is TGTGCCAGCAGTGAATACTCGGGTGGCTCACCCCTCCACTTT.

The chain links TRBV29-1 to TRBJ2-7; 9 nucleotides line up with TRBD2. The germline V gene encodes CDR1 SQVTM and CDR2 ANQGSEA. The CDR3 totals 17 residues. Trimming cost V 4 bases and J 2 bases; bases outside gene matches: 15. The CDR3 sequence is CSVVLGWREGRAYEQYF. The CDR3 region has the DNA TGCAGCGTTGTCCTAGGATGGCGGGAGGGCCGGGCCTACGAGCAGTACTTC.

This clone was found once. This chain's CDR3 is CASSRGQVNEQFF. The CDR3 bases are TGTGCCAGCAGCCGAGGACAGGTCAATGAGCAGTTCTTC. J is TRBJ2-1 and V is TRBV11-3, with 7 bases lining up with TRBD1. The junction had 4 bases not matched to a gene; V was cut back by 5 bases and J by 6 bases. The CDR3 spans 13 residues. The germline CDR1 and CDR2 sequences are SGHNT and YENEEA.

The chain couples TRBV18 to TRBJ1-3, with no clear D. The CDR3 runs to 15 residues. V gave up 3 bases and J gave up 0 bases, with 9 bases separating them. Germline lookup yields CDR1 KGHSH and CDR2 LQKENI. The CDR3 sequence is CASSPEVPSGNTIYF. In DNA form, the CDR3 reads TGTGCCAGCTCACCCGAGGTACCCTCTGGAAACACCATATATTTT.

V usage is TRBV12-3 or TRBV12-4 and J usage is TRBJ2-1, with TRBD2 identical over 7 bases. The V and J ends lost 7 bases and 8 bases, in that order; junction bases with no gene match: 8. The CDR3 extends over 13 amino acids. CDR3 in DNA: TGTGCCAGCAATCTGGGGGAGGGGTATGAGCAGTTCTTC. Translated: CASNLGEGYEQFF.

The chain carries TRBV7-8 and TRBJ2-7; D call uncertain. Trimming pared 1 base from V and 3 bases from J, leaving 7 bases between. This CDR3 contains 13 residues. Germline-derived CDR1 and CDR2 are SGHVS and FQNEAQ. The CDR3 sequence: CASSLESGYEQYF. In nucleotides, the CDR3 is TGTGCCAGCAGCTTAGAGTCAGGCTACGAGCAGTACTTC. The full variable domain, with the rest looked up from reference TRBV7-8 and TRBJ2-7, is GAGVSQSPRYKVAKRGQDVALRCDPISGHVSLFWYQQALGQGPEFLTYFQNEAQLDKSGLPSDRFFAERPEGSVSTLKIQRTQQEDSAVYLCASSLESGYEQYFGPGTRLTVT.

The chain carries TRBV30 and TRBJ1-5, with D uncertain. CDR1 is GTSNPN, CDR2 SVGIG, per germline (reference sequence). V was trimmed by 2 bases and J by 2 bases, leaving 7 bases between them. This CDR3 contains 13 residues. CDR3: CAWSIGGNQPQHF. The CDR3 nucleotides read TGTGCCTGGAGTATCGGGGGCAATCAGCCCCAGCATTTT. The full variable domain, its missing parts supplied by reference TRBV30 and TRBJ1-5, is SQTIHQWPATLVQPVGSPLSLECTVEGTSNPNLYWYRQAAGRGLQLLFYSVGIGQISSEVPQNLSASRPQDRQFILSSKKLLLSDSGFYLCAWSIGGNQPQHFGDGTRLSIL.

The rearrangement links TRBV9 to TRBJ2-2, with 7 bases identical to TRBD2. After removal of 3 bases from V and 5 bases from J, the junction contained 7 bases not matched to a gene. CDR3 length equals 15 residues. Germline V gene sequence: CDR1 SGDLS, CDR2 YYNGEE. CDR3 nucleotide sequence: TGTGCCAGCAGCGGACGGGGGGTCGGGACCGGGGAGCTGTTTTTT. It translates to CASSGRGVGTGELFF.

The chain combines TRBV7-9 with TRBJ2-1; a possible D gene is TRBD1 (6 bases). The CDR3 runs 14 residues. The ends were cut back, 5 bases at V and 16 bases at J, with 24 bases in the middle. Germline assignment: CDR1 SEHNR and CDR2 FQNEAQ (reference sequence). The CDR3 loop reads CASSPRDIYILGFF. CDR3 nucleotide sequence: TGTGCCAGCAGCCCCCGGGACATTTATATTTTAGGTTTCTTC. Full variable domain (rest looked up from reference TRBV7-9 and TRBJ2-1): DTGVSQNPRHKITKRGQNVTFRCDPISEHNRLYWYRQTLGQGPEFLTYFQNEAQLEKSRLLSDRFSAERPKGSFSTLEIQRTEQGDSAMYLCASSPRDIYILGFFGPGTRLTVL.